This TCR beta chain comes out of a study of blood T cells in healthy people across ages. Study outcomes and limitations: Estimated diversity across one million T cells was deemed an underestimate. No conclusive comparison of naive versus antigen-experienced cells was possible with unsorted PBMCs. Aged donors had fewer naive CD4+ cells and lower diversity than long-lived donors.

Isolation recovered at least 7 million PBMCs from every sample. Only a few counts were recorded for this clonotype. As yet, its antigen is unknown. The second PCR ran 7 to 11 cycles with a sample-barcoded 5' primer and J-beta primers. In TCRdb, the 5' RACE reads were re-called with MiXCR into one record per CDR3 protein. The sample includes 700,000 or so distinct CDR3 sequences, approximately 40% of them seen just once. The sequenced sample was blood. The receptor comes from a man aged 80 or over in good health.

CDR3 sequence reads: CASNAGAIQNIQYF. The CDR3 DNA sequence: TGTGCCAGCAACGCGGGGGCGATTCAAAACATTCAGTACTTC. This sequence joins TRBV28 and TRBJ2-4; the D gene is possibly TRBD2 (7 bases). CDR1 and CDR2 (germline): MDHEN, SYDVKM. The CDR3 is made up of 14 amino acids. With 7 bases removed from V and 5 bases from J, the gap between germline ends came to 15 bases.